The 13 T cell receptor beta chains reported below all come from one sample, sequenced in a study of control samples from healthy donors and cancer patients. The data were produced by immunoSEQ multiplex PCR, yet TCRdb's version contains in-frame clones alone and is incomplete. Here the sample spans around 110,000 clones, 88% being singletons. The sample consisted of blood. The receptors originated from a woman in her 70s in good health.

J is TRBJ1-5 and V is TRBV19; D might be TRBD1 (5 bases). The CDR3 is 11 amino acids. Trimming left V 10 bases short and J 11 bases short, with 15 bases between. Germline lookup yields CDR1 LNHDA and CDR2 SQIVND (reference sequence). CDR3: CAIKWGESQHF. Here the CDR3 DNA reads TGTGCCATCAAATGGGGGGAGTCCCAGCATTTT.

This clone was recorded a few times. The chain employs TRBV6-1 and TRBJ2-2; D gene unclear. V was trimmed by 0 bases and J by 1 base, leaving 15 bases between them. The CDR3 length is 18 residues. Germline V gene lookup returns CDR1 MNHNS and CDR2 SASEGT. The CDR3 loop is CASSEAPPGRMNTGELFF. CDR3 sequence (DNA): TGTGCCAGCAGTGAAGCGCCCCCTGGTAGGATGAACACCGGGGAGCTGTTTTTT.

The CDR3 bases are TGTGCCAGCAGCTTGGGCGGGGGGGCCTCCTACGAGCAGTACTTC. Translating gives CASSLGGGASYEQYF. J is TRBJ2-7 and V is TRBV5-4; 9 nucleotides match TRBD2. With 0 bases clipped from V and 0 bases from J, the junction kept 1 base outside the gene matches. CDR1 is SGHNT, CDR2 YYREEE, per germline (reference sequence). The CDR3 is 15 residues long.

The table lists this clone with a few counts. The rearrangement links TRBV10-3 to TRBJ1-2, with D uncertain. The germline gives CDR1 ENHRY, CDR2 SYGVKD. The CDR3 is 15 residues long. V lost 3 bases, J lost 2 bases, and 13 bases lay in between. CDR3 DNA: TGTGCCATCAGTGAAACACCATCCACAAACTATGGCTACACCTTC. It codes for CAISETPSTNYGYTF.

The chain recombines TRBV29-1 with TRBJ2-5, with 7 bases fitting TRBD2. V lost 6 bases to trimming and J lost 5 bases; unmatched junction nucleotides: 15. The CDR3 is 15 amino acids. In germline, CDR1 is SQVTM, CDR2 ANQGSEA. CDR3 sequence: CSVDHLAAGGETQYF. CDR3 in DNA: TGCAGCGTCGACCACTTAGCGGCCGGGGGGGAGACCCAGTACTTC.

The chain is built from TRBV29-1 and TRBJ2-5, with D uncertain. From germline, CDR1 is SQVTM and CDR2 ANQGSEA. Trimming pared 0 bases from V and 6 bases from J, leaving 8 bases between. The CDR3 length is 12 residues. For the CDR3, the DNA is TGCAGCGTTGAAGATGTTGTTCAGACCCAGTACTTC. Translating gives CSVEDVVQTQYF.

This chain connects TRBV27 to TRBJ1-5; D possibly corresponds to TRBD1 (5 bases). Germline lookup yields CDR1 MNHEY and CDR2 SMNVEV (reference sequence). This CDR3 contains 14 residues. Trimming stripped 0 bases from V and 11 bases from J, with 14 bases between. The CDR3 nucleotides are TGTGCCAGCAGTTTATCTTTAGGGGTACGGGCCCAGCATTTT. It translates to CASSLSLGVRAQHF.

The V call is TRBV5-1, the J call TRBJ2-7; 8 positions match TRBD2. CDR3 length: 14 amino acids. V lost 1 base and J lost 5; bases outside the gene matches: 5. Germline lookup yields CDR1 SGHRS and CDR2 YFSETQ. CDR3 sequence: CASSLRGGLHEQYF. Written as DNA, the CDR3 is TGCGCCAGCAGCTTGCGGGGGGGCCTGCACGAGCAGTACTTC.

This clone has only a few counts. V usage is TRBV7-8 and J usage is TRBJ1-6, with D possibly TRBD1 on 5 matching bases. Germline CDR1 reads SGHVS; CDR2 reads FQNEAQ. The CDR3 totals 15 residues. Trimming stripped 1 base from V and 6 bases from J, with 10 bases between. This chain's CDR3 is CASSLGARANSPLHF. CDR3 coding DNA: TGTGCCAGCAGCTTAGGGGCCAGGGCTAATTCACCCCTCCACTTT.

The chain uses TRBV4-1 and TRBJ1-1; 7 nucleotides align to TRBD1. The V gene's germline CDR1 is MGHRA and CDR2 YSYEKL. This CDR3 comprises 19 residues. V was clipped by 3 bases and J by 0 bases; unmatched bases: 16. The CDR3 loop reads CASSQRAGQRNHLNTEAFF. CDR3 DNA sequence: TGCGCCAGCAGCCAGAGGGCGGGACAGAGAAACCACTTGAACACTGAAGCTTTCTTT.

The chain is built from TRBV11-1 and TRBJ2-1, with TRBD2 as a possible D gene (6 bases). This CDR3 comprises 15 residues. Trimming removed 3 bases at V and 3 bases at J, with 12 bases between. Germline CDR1 is SGHAT and CDR2 is FQDESV (reference sequence). In DNA form, the CDR3 reads TGTGCCAGCAGCTTGGGAGGAGGAAGCTACAATGAGCAGTTCTTC. Translated, it gives CASSLGGGSYNEQFF.

The chain is built from TRBV5-6 and TRBJ1-2, with unresolved D. The germline gives CDR1 SGHDT, CDR2 YYEEEE. Trimming took 0 bases from V and 7 from J, leaving 10 bases between them. The length of the CDR3 is 13 residues. CDR3 in DNA: TGTGCCAGCAGCTTGGCCTTGGAGGCTGGCTACACCTTC. It specifies CASSLALEAGYTF.

This rearrangement joins TRBV2 to TRBJ2-3; 8 nucleotides align to TRBD1. The CDR3 runs 16 residues. The V gene end was trimmed by 6 bases and the J gene end by 6 bases; junction bases not matched to a gene: 14. From germline, CDR1 is SNHLY and CDR2 FYNNEI. DNA of the CDR3: TGTGCCAGCAGGAGGAGTACAGGGGGGACGGTTGATACGCAGTATTTT. Its protein is CASRRSTGGTVDTQYF.